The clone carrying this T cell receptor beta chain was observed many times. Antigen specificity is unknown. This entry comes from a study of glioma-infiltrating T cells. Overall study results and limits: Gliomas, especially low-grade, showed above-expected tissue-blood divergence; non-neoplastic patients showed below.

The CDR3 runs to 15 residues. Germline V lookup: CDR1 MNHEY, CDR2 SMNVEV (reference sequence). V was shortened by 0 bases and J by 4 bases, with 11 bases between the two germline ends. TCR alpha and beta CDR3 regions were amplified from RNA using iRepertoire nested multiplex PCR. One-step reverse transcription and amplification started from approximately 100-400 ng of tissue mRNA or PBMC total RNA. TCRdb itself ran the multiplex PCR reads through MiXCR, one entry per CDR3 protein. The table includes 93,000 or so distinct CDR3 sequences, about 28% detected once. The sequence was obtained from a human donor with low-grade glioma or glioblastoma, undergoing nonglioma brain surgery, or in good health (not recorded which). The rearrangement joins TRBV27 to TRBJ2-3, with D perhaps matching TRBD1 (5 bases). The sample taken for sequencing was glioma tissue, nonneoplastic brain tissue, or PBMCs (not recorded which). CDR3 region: CASSLSAREADTQYF. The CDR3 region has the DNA TGTGCCAGCAGTTTATCGGCCAGGGAAGCAGATACGCAGTATTTT.